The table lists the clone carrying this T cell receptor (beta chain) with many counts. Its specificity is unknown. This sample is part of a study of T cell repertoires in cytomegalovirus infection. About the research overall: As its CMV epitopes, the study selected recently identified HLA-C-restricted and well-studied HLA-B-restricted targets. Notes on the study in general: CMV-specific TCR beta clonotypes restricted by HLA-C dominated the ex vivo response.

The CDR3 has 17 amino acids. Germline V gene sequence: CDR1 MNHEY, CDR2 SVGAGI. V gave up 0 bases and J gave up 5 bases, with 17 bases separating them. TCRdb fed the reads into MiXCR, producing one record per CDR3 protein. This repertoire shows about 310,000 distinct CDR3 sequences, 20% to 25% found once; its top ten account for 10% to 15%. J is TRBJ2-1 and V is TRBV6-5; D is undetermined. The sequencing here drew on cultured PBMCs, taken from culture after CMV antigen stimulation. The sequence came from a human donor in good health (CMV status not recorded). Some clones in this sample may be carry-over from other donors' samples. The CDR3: CASSYSMSSIRNNEQFF. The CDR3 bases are TGTGCCAGCAGTTACTCGATGTCCTCAATACGTAACAATGAGCAGTTCTTC.